One sample yielded the 20 T cell receptor beta chains listed below, sequenced in a study of CD8 T cells in Susac syndrome. Random hexamers were used to reverse transcribe an amount of about 0.45 to 1 ug RNA. MiXCR, run by TCRdb on the immunoSEQ multiplex PCR reads, gives a single entry per CDR3 protein. Of around 180,000 distinct CDR3 sequences listed, 93% were seen once; the top ten hold roughly 0.098%. The material sequenced was CD4+ T cells from PBMCs. These receptors all stem from a human donor with multiple sclerosis.

The chain links TRBV2 to TRBJ1-3; maybe TRBD1 (6 bases). The CDR3 covers 17 residues. Germline V gene data show CDR1 as SNHLY and CDR2 as FYNNEI. V lost 8 bases, J lost 4 bases, and 24 bases lay in between. CDR3 nucleotides: TGTGCCAGCGAACGGGGGGCTAGTCGGGCGGGAGGAAACACCATATATTTT. Translation gives CASERGASRAGGNTIYF. Full variable domain (rest looked up from reference TRBV2 and TRBJ1-3): EPEVTQTPSHQVTQMGQEVILRCVPISNHLYFYWYRQILGQKVEFLVSFYNNEISEKSEIFDDQFSVERPDGSNFTLKIRSTKLEDSAMYFCASERGASRAGGNTIYFGEGSWLTVV.

The chain recombines TRBV24-1 with TRBJ1-5; maybe TRBD1 (6 bases). CDR3 length: 15 amino acids. Germline V gene sequence: CDR1 KGHDR, CDR2 SFDVKD. V gave up 5 bases and J gave up 2 bases, with 12 bases separating them. Written as DNA, the CDR3 is TGTGCCACCAGTGGTGGCAGGGGCGGCAATCAGCCCCAGCATTTT. Translation: CATSGGRGGNQPQHF.

CDR3 sequence reads: CASSTGITNEQFF. In nucleotides, the CDR3 is TGTGCCAGTAGTACCGGAATCACGAATGAGCAGTTCTTC. The rearrangement uses TRBV19 and TRBJ2-1; no clear D. The length of the CDR3 is 13 residues. Germline assignment: CDR1 LNHDA and CDR2 SQIVND (reference sequence). V gave up 4 bases and J gave up 7 bases, with 11 bases separating them.

This clonotype was observed a single time. The V gene is TRBV20-1, the J gene TRBJ2-4; D is undetermined. In germline, CDR1 is DFQATT, CDR2 SNEGSKA (reference sequence). CDR3 size: 15 residues. V lost 6 bases and J 0 bases, leaving 15 bases between the germline ends. The CDR3 protein is CSALQSLLAKNIQYF. CDR3 bases: TGCAGTGCCCTTCAGTCCCTCCTAGCCAAAAACATTCAGTACTTC.

This sequence joins TRBV24-1 and TRBJ2-1; 9 nucleotides line up with TRBD1. J lost 10 bases, V lost 5 bases, and 11 bases had no gene match. The length of the CDR3 is 15 residues. Germline-derived CDR1 and CDR2 are KGHDR and SFDVKD. CDR3 amino acids: CATSAPGQGQMEQFF. As DNA, the CDR3 is TGTGCCACCAGTGCACCGGGACAGGGACAAATGGAGCAGTTCTTC.

The V call is TRBV9, the J call TRBJ2-3; D is possibly TRBD2 (6 bases). Trimming removed 7 bases from V and 4 bases from J, with 13 bases in between. The CDR3 is 13 amino acids. CDR1 and CDR2 from the germline V gene are SGDLS and YYNGEE. CDR3 residues: CASGRDLSDTQYF. The CDR3 nucleotides are TGTGCCAGCGGGCGGGATCTATCAGATACGCAGTATTTT.

This clonotype was found a few times. V usage is TRBV25-1 and J usage is TRBJ1-4; D is unresolved. The CDR3 extends over 14 amino acids. V was shortened by 5 bases and J by 0 bases, with 7 bases between the two germline ends. Germline lookup yields CDR1 MGHDK and CDR2 SYGVNS. In DNA form, the CDR3 reads TGTGCCAGCAGTAGCGCAGCAACTAATGAAAAACTGTTTTTT. It yields the protein CASSSAATNEKLFF.

In DNA form, the CDR3 reads TGCGCCAGCAGCCAAGGTCGTTGGACCGGGGAGCTGTTTTTT. Residues: CASSQGRWTGELFF. This chain links TRBV4-1 with TRBJ2-2; D is unresolved. The CDR3 runs 14 residues. With 1 base removed from V and 5 bases from J, the gap between germline ends came to 8 bases. Germline lookup yields CDR1 MGHRA and CDR2 YSYEKL.

The rearrangement links TRBV5-6 to TRBJ2-5; possible D gene TRBD2, 5 bases. V was shortened by 1 base and J by 0 bases, with 10 bases between the two germline ends. The CDR3 consists of 15 residues. CDR1 and CDR2 from the germline V gene are SGHDT and YYEEEE. For the CDR3, the DNA is TGTGCCAGCAGCTTGTTGGCGGGCAACCAAGAGACCCAGTACTTC. As protein: CASSLLAGNQETQYF.

The rearrangement joins TRBV29-1 to TRBJ2-3; D unclear. This CDR3 is built from 13 residues. The V end lost 6 bases, the J end lost 3 bases, and 13 bases lay between the germline ends. Per the germline V gene, CDR1 is SQVTM and CDR2 is ANQGSEA. CDR3 in amino acids: CSVLKQLTDTQYF. CDR3 sequence (DNA): TGCAGCGTGCTTAAGCAACTGACAGATACGCAGTATTTT.

The chain joins TRBV20-1 to TRBJ1-5; 9 bases are shared with TRBD1. The CDR3 contains 14 residues. The germline V gene encodes CDR1 DFQATT and CDR2 SNEGSKA (reference sequence). V trimming: 5 bases; J trimming: 5 bases; junction bases outside the gene matches: 7. The CDR3 reads CSAAQDRGYQPQHF. In nucleotides, the CDR3 is TGCAGTGCTGCCCAGGACAGGGGATATCAGCCCCAGCATTTT.

The J gene is TRBJ2-2, the V gene TRBV6-5; tentatively, D is TRBD2 (6 bases). Germline lookup yields CDR1 MNHEY and CDR2 SVGAGI. The CDR3 length is 16 residues. V was clipped by 4 bases and J by 0 bases, with 12 bases between them. CDR3 bases: TGTGCCAGCAGTTTAATAGCGGTCGCGAACACCGGGGAGCTGTTTTTT. This sequence encodes CASSLIAVANTGELFF.

V gene TRBV2 combines with J gene TRBJ2-1; the D is unclear. The CDR3 contains 14 residues. Germline values: CDR1 SNHLY, CDR2 FYNNEI. V was trimmed by 8 bases and J by 2 bases, leaving 13 bases between them. CDR3 nucleotide sequence: TGTGCCAGCCAGGATGCAGATCCCTACAATGAGCAGTTCTTC. It encodes CASQDADPYNEQFF.

The rearrangement uses TRBV29-1 and TRBJ1-2, with D uncertain. Germline V gene lookup returns CDR1 SQVTM and CDR2 ANQGSEA. With 3 bases removed from V and 2 bases from J, the gap between germline ends came to 13 bases. This CDR3 has 14 amino acids. This CDR3 is CSVDSPPPNYGYTF. CDR3 in DNA: TGCAGCGTTGACTCACCGCCCCCCAACTATGGCTACACCTTC.

The chain links TRBV20-1 to TRBJ1-5; a possible D gene is TRBD1 (5 bases). The germline gives CDR1 DFQATT, CDR2 SNEGSKA (reference sequence). The CDR3 is 16 residues long. V was pared by 3 bases and J by 0 bases, with 15 bases between. CDR3 protein: CSASPRDVYSNQPQHF. DNA of the CDR3: TGCAGTGCTAGCCCCCGGGACGTTTATAGCAATCAGCCCCAGCATTTT.

This chain joins TRBV29-1 and TRBJ2-3; TRBD1 agrees at 7 bases. Germline values: CDR1 SQVTM, CDR2 ANQGSEA. J gave up 8 bases and V 2 bases, and 4 bases lay outside the gene matches. The CDR3 is 12 amino acids. This CDR3 reads CSVETGVTTQYF. The CDR3 coding sequence is TGCAGCGTTGAAACAGGGGTAACTACGCAGTATTTT.

J is TRBJ2-5 and V is TRBV10-3; D gene unclear. Between the trimmed V and J ends, which lost 3 bases and 5 bases, there was a span of 10 bases. CDR1 and CDR2 from the germline V gene are ENHRY and SYGVKD. The CDR3 runs to 13 residues. The DNA for the CDR3 is TGTGCCATCAGTGATGGTTTTGCGGAGACCCAGTACTTC. Its translation is CAISDGFAETQYF.

This clonotype was seen just once. The rearrangement joins TRBV2 to TRBJ1-2; D not resolved. There are 15 residues in the CDR3. The V gene lost 0 bases and the J gene lost 6 bases, with 14 bases spanning the gap. Per germline, CDR1 SNHLY and CDR2 FYNNEI. CDR3: CASSEARVRGDGYTF. The CDR3 DNA sequence: TGTGCCAGCAGTGAAGCGCGGGTCCGAGGTGATGGCTACACCTTC.

The rearrangement uses TRBV28 and TRBJ2-3; D possibly corresponds to TRBD1 (5 bases). In germline, CDR1 is MDHEN, CDR2 SYDVKM. V dropped 10 bases and J dropped 0 bases, with 14 bases sitting between them. The CDR3 runs 14 residues. The CDR3 DNA follows: TGTGCCACCGATCCGCAGGGAAGCACAGATACGCAGTATTTT. Translated, it gives CATDPQGSTDTQYF.

This sequence joins TRBV19 and TRBJ2-7, with D tentatively TRBD1 or TRBD2 (5 bases each). Germline V gene data show CDR1 as LNHDA and CDR2 as SQIVND (reference sequence). The CDR3 contains 13 residues. Trimming took off 5 bases at V and 3 bases at J, with 11 bases between the two ends. CDR3 protein: CASSFGTDYEQYF. CDR3 coding DNA: TGTGCCAGTAGTTTCGGGACCGACTACGAGCAGTACTTC.